This T cell receptor (beta chain) stems from a study of T cell responses to AZD1222 COVID-19 vaccine. Clones were sequenced by immunoSEQ multiplex PCR, and TCRdb holds only the in-frame ones, with some missing. Of 95,000 to 150,000 clones listed, about 90% were seen once; the top ten hold 0.9% to 1.2%. This CDR3 comprises 14 residues. Trimming cost V 4 bases and J 3 bases; bases outside gene matches: 5. Germline V gene sequence: CDR1 ENHRY, CDR2 SYGVKD. This chain uses TRBV10-3 with TRBJ2-5; TRBD1 aligns across 7 bases. The receptor's source is an adult in good health. The sequencing here drew on peripheral blood, taken on day 0 of AZD1222 vaccination. The CDR3 reads CAISGLTGEETQYF. Here the CDR3 DNA reads TGTGCCATCAGTGGGCTTACAGGGGAAGAGACCCAGTACTTC.